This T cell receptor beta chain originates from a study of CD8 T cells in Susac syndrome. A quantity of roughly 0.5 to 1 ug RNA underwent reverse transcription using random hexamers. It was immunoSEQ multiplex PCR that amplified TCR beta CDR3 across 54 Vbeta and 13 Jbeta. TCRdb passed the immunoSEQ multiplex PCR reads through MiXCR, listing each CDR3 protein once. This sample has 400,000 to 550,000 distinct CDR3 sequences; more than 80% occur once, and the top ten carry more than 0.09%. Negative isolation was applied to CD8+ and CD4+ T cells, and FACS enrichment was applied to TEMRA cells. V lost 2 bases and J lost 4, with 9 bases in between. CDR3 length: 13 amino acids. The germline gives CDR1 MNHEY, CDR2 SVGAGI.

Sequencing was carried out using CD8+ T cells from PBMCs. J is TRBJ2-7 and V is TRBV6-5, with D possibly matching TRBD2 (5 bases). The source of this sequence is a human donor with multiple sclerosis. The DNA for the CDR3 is TGTGCCAGCAGTTACCTTAGGGAGTACGAGCAGTACTTC. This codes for CASSYLREYEQYF.